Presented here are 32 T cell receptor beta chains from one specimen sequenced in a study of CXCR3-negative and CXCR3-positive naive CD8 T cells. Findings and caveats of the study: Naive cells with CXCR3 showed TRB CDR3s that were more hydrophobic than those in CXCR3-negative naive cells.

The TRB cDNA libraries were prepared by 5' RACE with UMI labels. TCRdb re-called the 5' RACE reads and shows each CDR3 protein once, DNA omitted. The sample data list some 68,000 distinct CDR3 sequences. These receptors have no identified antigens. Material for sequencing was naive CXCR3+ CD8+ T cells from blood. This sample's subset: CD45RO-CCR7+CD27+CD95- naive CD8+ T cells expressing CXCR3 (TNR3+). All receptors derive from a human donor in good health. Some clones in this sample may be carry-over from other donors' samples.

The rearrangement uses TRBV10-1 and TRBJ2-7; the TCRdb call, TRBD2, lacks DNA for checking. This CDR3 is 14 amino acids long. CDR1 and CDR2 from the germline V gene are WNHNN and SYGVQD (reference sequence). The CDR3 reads CASSESGTGGEQYF.

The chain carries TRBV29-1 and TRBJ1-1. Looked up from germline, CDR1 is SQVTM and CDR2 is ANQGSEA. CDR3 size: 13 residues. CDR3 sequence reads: CSVESELNTEAFF.

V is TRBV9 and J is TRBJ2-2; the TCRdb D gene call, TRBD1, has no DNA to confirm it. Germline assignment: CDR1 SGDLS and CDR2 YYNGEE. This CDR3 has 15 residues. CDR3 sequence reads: CASRESGGNTGELFF.

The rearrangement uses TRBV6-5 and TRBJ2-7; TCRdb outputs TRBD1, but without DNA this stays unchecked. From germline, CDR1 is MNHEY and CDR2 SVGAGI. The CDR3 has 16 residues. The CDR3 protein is CASSYSPPGQGYEQYF.

CDR3 amino acids: CASSLRLAFPETQYF. This chain links TRBV28 with TRBJ2-5. Germline V CDR1 and CDR2: MDHEN, SYDVKM. This CDR3 comprises 15 residues.

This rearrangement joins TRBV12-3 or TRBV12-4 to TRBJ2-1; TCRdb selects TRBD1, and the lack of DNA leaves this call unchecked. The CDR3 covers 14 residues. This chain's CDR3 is CASSWAGPYNEQFF.

This CDR3 is CASSPRGSPYEQYF. V and J are TRBV6-5 and TRBJ2-7; checking the TCRdb D call of TRBD1 is not possible without DNA. The CDR3 sequence is 14 residues long. Germline assignment: CDR1 MNHEY and CDR2 SVGAGI.

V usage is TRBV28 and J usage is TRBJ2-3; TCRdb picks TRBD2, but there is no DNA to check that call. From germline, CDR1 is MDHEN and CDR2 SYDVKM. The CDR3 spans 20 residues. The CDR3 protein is CASRYEPRGLSGRVTDTQYF.

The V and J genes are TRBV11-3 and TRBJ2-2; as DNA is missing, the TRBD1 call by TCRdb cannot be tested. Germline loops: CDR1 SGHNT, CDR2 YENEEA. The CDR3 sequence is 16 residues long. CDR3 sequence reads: CASSLTGGGNTGELFF.

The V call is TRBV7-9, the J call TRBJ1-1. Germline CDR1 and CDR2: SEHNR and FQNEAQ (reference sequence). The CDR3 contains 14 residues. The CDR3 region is CASTELDGNTEAFF.

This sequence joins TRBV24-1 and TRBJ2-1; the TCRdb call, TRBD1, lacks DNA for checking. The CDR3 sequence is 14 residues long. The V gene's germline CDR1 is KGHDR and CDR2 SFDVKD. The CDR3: CATSKGGPHNEQFF.

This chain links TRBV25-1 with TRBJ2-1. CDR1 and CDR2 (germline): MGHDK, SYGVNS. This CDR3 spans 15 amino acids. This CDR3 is CASSESLSSYNEQFF.

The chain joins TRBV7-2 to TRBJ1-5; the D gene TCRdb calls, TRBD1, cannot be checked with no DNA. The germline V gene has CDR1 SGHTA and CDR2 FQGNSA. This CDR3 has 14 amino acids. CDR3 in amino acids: CASSVRDINQPQHF.

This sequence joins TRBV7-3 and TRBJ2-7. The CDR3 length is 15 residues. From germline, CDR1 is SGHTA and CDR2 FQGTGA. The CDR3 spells CASSSALRGSYEQYF.

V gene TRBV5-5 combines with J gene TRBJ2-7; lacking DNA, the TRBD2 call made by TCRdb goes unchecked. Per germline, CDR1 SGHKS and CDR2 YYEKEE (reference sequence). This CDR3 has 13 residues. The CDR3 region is CASSFGLSPEQYF.

CDR3 sequence: CASSQGRQGADGELFF. J is TRBJ2-2 and V is TRBV4-3; the TCRdb call, TRBD1, lacks DNA for checking. CDR1 is LGHNA, CDR2 YSLEER, per germline. The CDR3 totals 16 residues.

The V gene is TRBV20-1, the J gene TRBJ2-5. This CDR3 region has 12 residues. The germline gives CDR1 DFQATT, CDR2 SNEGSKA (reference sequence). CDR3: CSATRAQETQYF.

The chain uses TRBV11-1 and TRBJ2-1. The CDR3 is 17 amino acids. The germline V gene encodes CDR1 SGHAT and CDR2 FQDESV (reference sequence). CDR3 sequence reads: CASSLVSGLGVYNEQFF.

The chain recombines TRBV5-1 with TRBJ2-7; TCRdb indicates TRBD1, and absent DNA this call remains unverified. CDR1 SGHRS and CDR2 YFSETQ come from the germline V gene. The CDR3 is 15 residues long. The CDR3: CASSPGTLSSYEQYF.

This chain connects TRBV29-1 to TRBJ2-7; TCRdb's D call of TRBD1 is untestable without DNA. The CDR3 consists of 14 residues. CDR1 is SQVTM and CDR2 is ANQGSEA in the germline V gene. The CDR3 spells CSGVLPDRTYEQYF.

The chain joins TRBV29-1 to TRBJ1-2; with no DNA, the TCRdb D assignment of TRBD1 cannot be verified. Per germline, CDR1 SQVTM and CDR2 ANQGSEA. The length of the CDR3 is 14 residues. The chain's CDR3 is CSVEPIGEGYGYTF.

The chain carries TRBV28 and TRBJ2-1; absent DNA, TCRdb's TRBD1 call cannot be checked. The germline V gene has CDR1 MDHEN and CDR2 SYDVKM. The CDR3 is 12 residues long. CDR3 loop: CASRRGLNEQFF.

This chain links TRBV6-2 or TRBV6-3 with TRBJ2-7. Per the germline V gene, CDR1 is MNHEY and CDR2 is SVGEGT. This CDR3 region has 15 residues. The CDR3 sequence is CASSYSPGTTYEQYF.

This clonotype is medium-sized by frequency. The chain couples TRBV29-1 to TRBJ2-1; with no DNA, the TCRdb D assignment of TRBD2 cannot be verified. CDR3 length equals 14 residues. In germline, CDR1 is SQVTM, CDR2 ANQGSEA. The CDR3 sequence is CSVEISGGHNEQFF.

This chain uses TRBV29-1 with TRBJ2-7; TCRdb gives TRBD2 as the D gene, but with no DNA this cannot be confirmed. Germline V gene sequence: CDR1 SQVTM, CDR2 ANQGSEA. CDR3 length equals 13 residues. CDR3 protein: CSVGRTGPYEQYF.

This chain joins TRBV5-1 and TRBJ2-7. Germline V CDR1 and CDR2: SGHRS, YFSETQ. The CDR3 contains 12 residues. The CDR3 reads CASSLDRAEQYF.

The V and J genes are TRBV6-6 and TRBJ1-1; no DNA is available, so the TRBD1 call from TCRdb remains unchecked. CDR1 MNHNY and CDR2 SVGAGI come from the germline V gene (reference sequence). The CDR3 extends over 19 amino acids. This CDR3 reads CASSYNQFSGQGTLTEAFF.

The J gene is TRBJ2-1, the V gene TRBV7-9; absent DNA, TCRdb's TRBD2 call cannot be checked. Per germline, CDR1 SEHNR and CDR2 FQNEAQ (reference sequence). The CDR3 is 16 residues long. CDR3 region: CASSQGLGGLDNEQFF.

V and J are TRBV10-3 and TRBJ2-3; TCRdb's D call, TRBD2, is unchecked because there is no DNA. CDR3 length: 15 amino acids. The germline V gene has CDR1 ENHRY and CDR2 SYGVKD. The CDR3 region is CAISEGLAGGNTQYF.

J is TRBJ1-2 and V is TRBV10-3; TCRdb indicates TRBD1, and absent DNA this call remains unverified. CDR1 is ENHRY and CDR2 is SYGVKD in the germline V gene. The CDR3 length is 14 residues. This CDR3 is CAISEGQGIYGYTF.

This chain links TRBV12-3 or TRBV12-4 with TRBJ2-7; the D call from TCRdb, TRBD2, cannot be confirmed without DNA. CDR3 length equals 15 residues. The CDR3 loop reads CASSFPQGGLNEQYF.

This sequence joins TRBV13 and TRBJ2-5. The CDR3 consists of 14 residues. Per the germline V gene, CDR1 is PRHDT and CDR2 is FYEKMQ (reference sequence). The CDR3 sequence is CASSLFRGIETQYF.